Listed below are T cell receptor beta chains from one sample, sequenced in a study of cytomegalovirus exposure and HLA in healthy donors. Repertoires were generated with immunoSEQ multiplex PCR, while TCRdb's copy carries only in-frame clones and drops some. The table records 100,000 to 150,000 clones, about two thirds of them present only once. The specimen was PBMCs. The receptor set was obtained from a young man in good health and CMV-seronegative. The CDR3 runs from the conserved cysteine through the conserved F or W. D genes are given only for firm matches. Rows may omit the clone size; those that give it use once, few, many or a size class.

cdr3_nt | cdr3_aa | clone_size | j_call | v_call | d_call
TGCGCCAGCAGCTTGGGGGACAGGGGGCGAATAGTCCAGTACTTC | CASSLGDRGRIVQYF | NA | TRBJ2-5 | TRBV5-1 | TRBD1
TGTGCCAGCAGCTTAGGGGGGGGCACTGAAGCTTTCTTT | CASSLGGGTEAFF | NA | TRBJ1-1 | TRBV5-6 | NA
TGTGCCAGCAGTAGCCGGGACAGGGGGACGGACGGCTACACCTTC | CASSSRDRGTDGYTF | NA | TRBJ1-2 | TRBV6-4 | TRBD1
TGTGCCAGCAGTTTGCTTGGGGTGGGCAGGGGGTCCTATAATTCACCCCTCCACTTT | CASSLLGVGRGSYNSPLHF | NA | TRBJ1-6 | TRBV27 | TRBD1
TGTGCCAGCAGCTTGGCGACTAGCGGGAGCACCGGGGAGCTGTTTTTT | CASSLATSGSTGELFF | NA | TRBJ2-2 | TRBV5-6 | TRBD2
TGTGCCAGCAGTAACCGGGGGACTAGCGGGGGAGGCTTACGAAGGGAGCTGTTTTTT | CASSNRGTSGGGLRRELFF | few | TRBJ2-2 | TRBV2 | TRBD2
TGTGCCAGCAGTCTACTAGCGGGGGGGCGCGATGAGCAGTTCTTC | CASSLLAGGRDEQFF | NA | TRBJ2-1 | TRBV2 | TRBD2
TGCGCCAGCAGCACGACAGCTAATAACACTGAAGCTTTCTTT | CASSTTANNTEAFF | NA | TRBJ1-1 | TRBV5-1 | NA
TGTGCCAGCAGCTCAACCCGGACAGACTTCCCCGTAGTAGACTATGGCTACACCTTC | CASSSTRTDFPVVDYGYTF | NA | TRBJ1-2 | TRBV7-9 | NA
TGTGCCAGCAGTGCTACGGGGGGGCCAGACAATGAGCAGTTCTTC | CASSATGGPDNEQFF | once | TRBJ2-1 | TRBV6-6 | TRBD2
TGCAGCGCCGCGGACAGCAAAGGGTGGGGGACTGAAGCTTTCTTT | CSAADSKGWGTEAFF | NA | TRBJ1-1 | TRBV29-1 | NA
NA | CSVAQGAGF | NA | TRBJ1-2 | TRBV29-1 | NA
TGTGCCAGCAGCAAAGAGCAGGGGTGGGAGCGCTTACAGGACTACGAGCAGTACTTC | CASSKEQGWERLQDYEQYF | few | TRBJ2-7 | TRBV21-1 | NA
TGTGCCAGTACTCAACATATGAACACTGAAGCTTTCTTT | CASTQHMNTEAFF | NA | TRBJ1-1 | TRBV19 | NA
TGTGCCAGCAGCCTGACAGAAGTTCCCGAAAAACTGTTTTTT | CASSLTEVPEKLFF | NA | TRBJ1-4 | TRBV7-6 | NA
TGTGCCAGCAGCCGGGGGGGGAATTCACCCCTCCACTTT | CASSRGGNSPLHF | NA | TRBJ1-6 | TRBV7-9 | NA
TGTGCCAGCAGCCGAAAGAGCGGGGGGGCCTGGGAGCAGTACTTC | CASSRKSGGAWEQYF | NA | TRBJ2-7 | TRBV7-2 | TRBD2
TGTGCCAGCAGCCAAGTAGGACAGACTTACAATGAGCAGTTCTTC | CASSQVGQTYNEQFF | NA | TRBJ2-1 | TRBV4-2 | NA
TGTGCCAGCAGTCTCCCAGGGCGAGTTTTTGAGAGGGAGCAGTACTTC | CASSLPGRVFEREQYF | NA | TRBJ2-7 | TRBV2 | NA
TGTGCCAGCAGCTTCGGTGGGGGAGGGGGTAAAAACATTCAGTACTTC | CASSFGGGGGKNIQYF | few | TRBJ2-4 | TRBV5-8 | NA
TGTGCCAGCTGCCGCCCCGGACGGGAAAACACCGGGGAGCTGTTTTTT | CASCRPGRENTGELFF | NA | TRBJ2-2 | TRBV27 | NA
TGCGCCAGCAGGGGACTAGCGGGGGAAGAGACCCAGTACTTC | CASRGLAGEETQYF | NA | TRBJ2-5 | TRBV10-2 | TRBD2
TGTGCCAGCAGCCAAGGGGTGAGACGGGGGGTCAATGAGCAGTTCTTC | CASSQGVRRGVNEQFF | NA | TRBJ2-1 | TRBV4-2 | TRBD2
TGTGCCAGCAGCCGGGACTCTTACGGCTACACCTTC | CASSRDSYGYTF | few | TRBJ1-2 | TRBV6-6 | NA
TGTGCCAGCAGCTCGAACTACTACGAGCAGTACTTC | CASSSNYYEQYF | NA | TRBJ2-7 | TRBV11-2 | NA
TGTGCCAGCTCCTTTGACGGGAGGCTGAACACTGAAGCTTTCTTT | CASSFDGRLNTEAFF | NA | TRBJ1-1 | TRBV27 | NA
TGCAGCGTTGCAACAGGGGCTAACTATGGCTACACCTTC | CSVATGANYGYTF | NA | TRBJ1-2 | TRBV29-1 | TRBD1
TGTGCCAGCTCTCTGGGCGATTTTAGAAACACCATATATTTT | CASSLGDFRNTIYF | NA | TRBJ1-3 | TRBV18 | NA
TGTGCCAGTTGCCGGGACAGGGGGTCACCCCTCCACTTT | CASCRDRGSPLHF | few | TRBJ1-6 | TRBV19 | TRBD1
TGTGCCAGCAGGTTCACCGGGACAGGGGATGGCTACACCTTC | CASRFTGTGDGYTF | NA | TRBJ1-2 | TRBV7-9 | TRBD1